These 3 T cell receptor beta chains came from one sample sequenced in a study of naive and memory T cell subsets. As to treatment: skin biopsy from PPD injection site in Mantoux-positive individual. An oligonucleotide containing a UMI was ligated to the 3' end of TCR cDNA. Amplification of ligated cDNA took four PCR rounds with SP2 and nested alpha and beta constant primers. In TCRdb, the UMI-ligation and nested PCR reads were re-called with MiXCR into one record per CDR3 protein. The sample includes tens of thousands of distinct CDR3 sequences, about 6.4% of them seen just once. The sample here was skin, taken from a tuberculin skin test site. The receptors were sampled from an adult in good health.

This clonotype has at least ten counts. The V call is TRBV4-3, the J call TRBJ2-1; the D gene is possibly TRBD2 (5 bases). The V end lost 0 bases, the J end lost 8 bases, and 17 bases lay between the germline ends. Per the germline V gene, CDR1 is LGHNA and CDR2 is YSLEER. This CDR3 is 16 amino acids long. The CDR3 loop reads CASSQDRGGRGYEQFF. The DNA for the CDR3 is TGCGCCAGCAGCCAAGATAGAGGCGGGCGAGGATATGAGCAGTTCTTC.

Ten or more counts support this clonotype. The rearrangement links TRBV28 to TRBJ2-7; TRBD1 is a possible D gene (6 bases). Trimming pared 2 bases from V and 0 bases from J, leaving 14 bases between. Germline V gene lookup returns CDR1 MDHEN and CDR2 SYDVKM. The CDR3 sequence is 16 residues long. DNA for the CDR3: TGTGCCAGCAGTTTAATCTCCAGGGGAAGCTCCTACGAGCAGTACTTC. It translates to CASSLISRGSSYEQYF.

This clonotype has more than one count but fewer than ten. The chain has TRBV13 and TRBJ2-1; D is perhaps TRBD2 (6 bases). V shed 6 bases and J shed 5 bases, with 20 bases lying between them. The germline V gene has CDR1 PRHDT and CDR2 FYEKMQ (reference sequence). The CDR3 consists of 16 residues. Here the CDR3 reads CASSLRGLAYNNEQFF. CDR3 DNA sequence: TGTGCCAGCAGTCTCCGAGGGCTAGCGTACAACAATGAGCAGTTCTTC.